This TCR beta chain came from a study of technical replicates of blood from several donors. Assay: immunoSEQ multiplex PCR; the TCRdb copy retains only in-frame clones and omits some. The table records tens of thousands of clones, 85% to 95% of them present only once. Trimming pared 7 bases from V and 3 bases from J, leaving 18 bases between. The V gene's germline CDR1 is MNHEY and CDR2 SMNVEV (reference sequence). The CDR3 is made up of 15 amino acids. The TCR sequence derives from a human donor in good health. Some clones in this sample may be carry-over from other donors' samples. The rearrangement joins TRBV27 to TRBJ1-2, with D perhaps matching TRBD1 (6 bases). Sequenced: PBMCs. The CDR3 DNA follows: TGTGCCAGCAACCCAGGGTGGGGGCTACACTATGGCTACACCTTC. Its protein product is CASNPGWGLHYGYTF.